What follows are 20 T cell receptor beta chains derived from one specimen sequenced in a study of cytomegalovirus exposure and HLA in healthy donors. 60 Vbeta and 13 Jbeta primers were used in PCR. The repertoire was sequenced with immunoSEQ multiplex PCR; TCRdb's copy has only in-frame clones and lacks some. Altogether over 85,000 clones are present, about 72% being singletons, with the ten largest covering around 2.3%. Material: PBMCs. These receptors were collected from a young man in good health and CMV-seronegative.

The chain has TRBV25-1 and TRBJ2-7; no firm D call. Trimming shortened V by 6 bases and J by 0 bases, and 3 bases separated the two germline ends. The CDR3 sequence is 11 residues long. Looked up from germline, CDR1 is MGHDK and CDR2 is SYGVNS. The CDR3 region has the DNA TGTGCCAGCAGCCTCTCCTACGAGCAGTACTTC. It specifies CASSLSYEQYF.

This clone was counted only a few times. Relative to the germline gene, one junction end is altered; a read error may explain this. The chain employs TRBV29-1 and TRBJ2-2, with D perhaps TRBD1 (6 bases). The CDR3 has 13 residues. CDR1 and CDR2 (germline): SQVTM, ANQGSEA. CDR3 in DNA: TGCAGCGTCAAAACAGGGAACACCCGGGAGCTGTTTTTT. It is translated as CSVKTGNTRELFF.

This chain links TRBV11-3 with TRBJ2-7, with D maybe TRBD1 (5 bases). Germline CDR1 and CDR2: SGHNT and YENEEA. This CDR3 contains 13 residues. V was clipped by 5 bases and J by 1 base, with 9 bases between them. CDR3 nucleotide sequence: TGTGCCAGCAGCCTGGGGCAGTCCTACGAGCAGTACTTC. This codes for CASSLGQSYEQYF.

The V call is TRBV29-1, the J call TRBJ1-1, with D maybe TRBD1 (6 bases). The CDR3 contains 12 residues. The V and J ends lost 6 bases and 0 bases respectively, with 8 bases between them. The germline gives CDR1 SQVTM, CDR2 ANQGSEA. CDR3 sequence reads: CSVTGLNTEAFF. The DNA of the CDR3 is TGCAGCGTGACAGGTCTGAACACTGAAGCTTTCTTT.

This sequence joins TRBV4-2 and TRBJ2-2; tentative D call: TRBD2 (5 bases). V gave up 3 bases and J gave up 1 base, with 6 bases separating them. The germline V gene encodes CDR1 LGHNA and CDR2 YNFKEQ. This CDR3 has 14 residues. The CDR3 sequence is CASSHRGNTGELFF. The CDR3 DNA reads as TGTGCCAGCAGCCACCGGGGGAACACCGGGGAGCTGTTTTTT.

The genes are TRBV6-5 and TRBJ1-3, with 10 bases matching TRBD1. The CDR3 covers 15 residues. Germline CDR1 and CDR2: MNHEY and SVGAGI. After removal of 2 bases from V and 4 bases from J, the junction contained 2 bases not matched to a gene. CDR3 in DNA: TGTGCCAGCAGTTACGGACAGGGGGTGGGAAACACCATATATTTT. It codes for CASSYGQGVGNTIYF.

The J gene is TRBJ2-1, the V gene TRBV5-4, with a tentative D call TRBD2 (6 bases). The germline V gene encodes CDR1 SGHNT and CDR2 YYREEE (reference sequence). The CDR3 is 16 amino acids. V was pared by 4 bases and J by 0 bases, with 14 bases between. This CDR3 reads CASSGGEPSSYNEQFF. CDR3 in DNA: TGTGCCAGCAGCGGAGGGGAACCAAGCTCCTACAATGAGCAGTTCTTC.

V usage is TRBV28 and J usage is TRBJ1-1, with D unclear. The CDR3 extends over 15 amino acids. Germline V CDR1 and CDR2: MDHEN, SYDVKM. Trimming took 2 bases from V and 1 from J, leaving 11 bases between them. For the CDR3, the DNA is TGTGCCAGCAGTTTAAAAGCGACGGCGAACACTGAAGCTTTCTTT. It codes for CASSLKATANTEAFF.

V usage is TRBV7-9 and J usage is TRBJ1-5, with 7 bases that match TRBD1. The CDR3 sequence is 15 residues long. Germline CDR1 and CDR2: SEHNR and FQNEAQ (reference sequence). V gave up 5 bases and J gave up 1 base; unmatched junction bases: 5. The CDR3 coding sequence is TGTGCCAGCAGCCTCACAGGGGTCAGCAATCAGCCCCAGCATTTT. It specifies CASSLTGVSNQPQHF.

The V and J genes are TRBV27 and TRBJ1-2; 9 bases map to TRBD1. This CDR3 is 13 amino acids long. J gave up 8 bases and V 4 bases, and 5 bases lay outside the gene matches. Per germline, CDR1 MNHEY and CDR2 SMNVEV (reference sequence). The CDR3 nucleotides are TGTGCCAGCAGTTCCCGAACAGGGGGCGGCTACACCTTC. This sequence encodes CASSSRTGGGYTF.

V usage is TRBV5-6 and J usage is TRBJ1-1; D is unresolved. CDR1 and CDR2 (germline): SGHDT, YYEEEE. The CDR3 is 15 residues long. With 2 bases removed from V and 1 base from J, the gap between germline ends came to 12 bases. In DNA form, the CDR3 reads TGTGCCAGCAGCTTCTATTCTCGGGAGAACACTGAAGCTTTCTTT. Translated, it gives CASSFYSRENTEAFF. Looking up the rest from reference TRBV5-6 and TRBJ1-1 gives the full variable domain: DAGVTQSPTHLIKTRGQQVTLRCSPKSGHDTVSWYQQALGQGPQFIFQYYEEEERQRGNFPDRFSGHQFPNYSSELNVNALLLGDSALYLCASSFYSRENTEAFFGQGTRLTVV.

V and J are TRBV30 and TRBJ2-7; 7 bases line up with TRBD2. The CDR3 sequence is 13 residues long. The V and J ends lost 3 bases and 7 bases, in that order; junction bases with no gene match: 9. Germline CDR1 reads GTSNPN; CDR2 reads SVGIG (reference sequence). Written as DNA, the CDR3 is TGTGCCTGGAGCCGCTCTCTGGGACTAGAGCAGTACTTC. Residues: CAWSRSLGLEQYF.

V is TRBV5-6 and J is TRBJ1-5, with TRBD1 matching 7 bases. The CDR3 length is 15 residues. Germline values: CDR1 SGHDT, CDR2 YYEEEE. The V segment lost 4 bases and the J segment 0 bases; nucleotides outside the gene matches: 4. The CDR3 DNA sequence: TGTGCCAGCAGCCTGGGACAGTATAGCAATCAGCCCCAGCATTTT. It translates to CASSLGQYSNQPQHF.

This chain joins TRBV18 and TRBJ1-1, with D maybe TRBD1 (6 bases). The CDR3 totals 13 residues. CDR1 is KGHSH and CDR2 is LQKENI in the germline V gene. V dropped 6 bases and J dropped 7 bases, with 15 bases sitting between them. The CDR3 spells CASSQQGVNEAFF. CDR3 sequence (DNA): TGTGCCAGCTCGCAACAGGGTGTAAATGAAGCTTTCTTT.

The chain carries TRBV25-1 and TRBJ2-1, with D perhaps matching TRBD2 (6 bases). In germline, CDR1 is MGHDK, CDR2 SYGVNS. V lost 10 bases and J lost 0, with 22 bases in between. The CDR3 runs 17 residues. CDR3 bases: TGTGCCACCATGAACGGATATAGCGGAAGCTCCTACAATGAGCAGTTCTTC. This codes for CATMNGYSGSSYNEQFF.

The V and J genes are TRBV5-1 and TRBJ2-7; 8 bases are shared with TRBD2. This CDR3 has 13 residues. The ends lost 2 bases at V and 5 bases at J; junction bases unmatched: 3. Germline CDR1 reads SGHRS; CDR2 reads YFSETQ. The CDR3 nucleotides are TGCGCCAGCAGCTTAGAAGCGGGGGACGAGCAGTACTTC. As protein: CASSLEAGDEQYF.

The V call is TRBV5-6, the J call TRBJ1-3; D is undetermined. Trimming cost V 0 bases and J 0 bases, with 4 bases left between them. Germline CDR1 reads SGHDT; CDR2 reads YYEEEE. The CDR3 contains 14 residues. The chain's CDR3 is CASSLGSSGNTIYF. As DNA, the CDR3 is TGTGCCAGCAGCTTGGGCAGCTCTGGAAACACCATATATTTT.

CDR3 in amino acids: CASSAWTGGEANEKLFF. The CDR3 DNA follows: TGTGCCAGCAGTGCCTGGACAGGGGGCGAGGCTAATGAAAAACTGTTTTTT. The V call is TRBV6-1, the J call TRBJ1-4; 11 nucleotides agree with TRBD1. Germline assignment: CDR1 MNHNS and CDR2 SASEGT. J lost 3 bases, V lost 4 bases, and 7 bases had no gene match. The CDR3 totals 17 residues.

On this clone itself: The sample holds other DNA sequences that translate to the same CDR3. This sequence joins TRBV5-6 and TRBJ2-1; 10 nucleotides match TRBD2. Germline CDR1 reads SGHDT; CDR2 reads YYEEEE. With V trimmed by 0 bases and J by 3 bases, 3 bases remained unmatched. The CDR3 spans 16 residues. The CDR3 reads CASSLGAGGHYNEQFF. CDR3 DNA sequence: TGTGCCAGCAGCTTGGGAGCGGGGGGGCACTACAATGAGCAGTTCTTC.

This clone has just a few counts. This chain joins TRBV7-3 and TRBJ2-1; 7 bases map to TRBD2. The CDR3 contains 17 residues. CDR1 is SGHTA, CDR2 FQGTGA, per germline. The ends lost 2 bases at V and 2 bases at J; junction bases unmatched: 9. The DNA for the CDR3 is TGTGCCAGCAGCTTATGGGGGGGGAGAGGGGCCTACAATGAGCAGTTCTTC. Residues: CASSLWGGRGAYNEQFF.